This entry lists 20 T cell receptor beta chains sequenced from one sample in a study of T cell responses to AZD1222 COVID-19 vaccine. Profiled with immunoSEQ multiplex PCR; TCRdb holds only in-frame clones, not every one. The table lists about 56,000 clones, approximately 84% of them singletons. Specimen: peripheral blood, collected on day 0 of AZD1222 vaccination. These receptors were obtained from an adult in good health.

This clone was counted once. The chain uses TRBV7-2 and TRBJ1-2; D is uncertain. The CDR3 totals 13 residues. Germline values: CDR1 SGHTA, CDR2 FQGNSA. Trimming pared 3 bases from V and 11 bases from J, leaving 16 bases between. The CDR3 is CASSFFARASYTF. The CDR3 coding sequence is TGTGCCAGCAGCTTCTTTGCGAGGGCATCATACACCTTC.

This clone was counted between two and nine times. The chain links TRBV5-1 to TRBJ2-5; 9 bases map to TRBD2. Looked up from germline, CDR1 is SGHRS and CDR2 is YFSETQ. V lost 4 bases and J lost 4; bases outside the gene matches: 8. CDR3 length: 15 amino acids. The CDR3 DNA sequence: TGCGCCAGCAGCCCAAGACTAGCGGAGGGAGAGACCCAGTACTTC. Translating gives CASSPRLAEGETQYF.

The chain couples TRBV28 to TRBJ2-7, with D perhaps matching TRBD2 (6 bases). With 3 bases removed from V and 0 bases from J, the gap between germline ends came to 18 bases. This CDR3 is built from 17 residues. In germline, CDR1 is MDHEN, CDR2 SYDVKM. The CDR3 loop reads CASSFPLEGAGSYEQYF. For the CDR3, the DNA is TGTGCCAGCAGTTTCCCGCTGGAGGGCGCCGGCTCCTACGAGCAGTACTTC. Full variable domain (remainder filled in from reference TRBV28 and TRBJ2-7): DVKVTQSSRYLVKRTGEKVFLECVQDMDHENMFWYRQDPGLGLRLIYFSYDVKMKEKGDIPEGYSVSREKKERFSLILESASTNQTSMYLCASSFPLEGAGSYEQYFGPGTRLTVT.

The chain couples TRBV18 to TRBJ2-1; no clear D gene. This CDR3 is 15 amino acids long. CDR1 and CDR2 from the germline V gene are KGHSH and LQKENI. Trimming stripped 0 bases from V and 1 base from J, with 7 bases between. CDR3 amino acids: CASSPPVGSYNEQFF. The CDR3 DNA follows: TGTGCCAGCTCACCACCTGTGGGTTCCTACAATGAGCAGTTCTTC. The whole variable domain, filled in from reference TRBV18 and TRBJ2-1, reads NAGVMQNPRHLVRRRGQEARLRCSPMKGHSHVYWYRQLPEEGLKFMVYLQKENIIDESGMPKERFSAEFPKEGPSILRIQQVVRGDSAAYFCASSPPVGSYNEQFFGPGTRLTVL.

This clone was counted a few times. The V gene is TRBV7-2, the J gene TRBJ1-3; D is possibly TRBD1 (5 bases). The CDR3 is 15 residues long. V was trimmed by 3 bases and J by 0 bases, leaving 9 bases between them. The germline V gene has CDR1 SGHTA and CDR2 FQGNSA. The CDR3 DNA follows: TGTGCCAGCAGCTTCGGGGCCTCCTCTGGAAACACCATATATTTT. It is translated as CASSFGASSGNTIYF.

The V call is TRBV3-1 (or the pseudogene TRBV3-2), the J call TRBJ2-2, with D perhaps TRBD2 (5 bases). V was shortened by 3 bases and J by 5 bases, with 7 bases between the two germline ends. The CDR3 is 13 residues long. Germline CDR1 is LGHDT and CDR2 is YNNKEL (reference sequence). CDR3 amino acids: CASSQDFTGELFF. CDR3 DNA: TGTGCCAGCAGCCAGGACTTTACCGGGGAGCTGTTTTTT.

CDR3: CTSSQDLDRGPTGNTIYF. The CDR3 DNA follows: TGCACCAGCAGCCAAGATCTCGACAGGGGGCCGACTGGAAACACCATATATTTT. The chain couples TRBV1 to TRBJ1-3; no DNA check was done on the table's D call, TRBD1. TRBV1 is a pseudogene. This CDR3 region has 18 residues.

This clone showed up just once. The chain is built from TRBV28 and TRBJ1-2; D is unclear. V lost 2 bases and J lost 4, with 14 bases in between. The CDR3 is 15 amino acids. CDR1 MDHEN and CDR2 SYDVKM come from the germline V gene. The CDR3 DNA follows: TGTGCCAGCAGTTTAACCGCGCCGGACGTCTATGGCTACACCTTC. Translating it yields CASSLTAPDVYGYTF.

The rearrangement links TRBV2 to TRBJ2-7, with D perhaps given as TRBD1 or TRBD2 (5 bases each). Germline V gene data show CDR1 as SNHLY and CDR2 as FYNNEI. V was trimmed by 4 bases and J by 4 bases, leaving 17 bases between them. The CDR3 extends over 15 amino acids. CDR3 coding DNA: TGTGCCAGCAGTGCGGATAGAGGGAAGGGGTACGAGCAGTACTTC. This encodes CASSADRGKGYEQYF.

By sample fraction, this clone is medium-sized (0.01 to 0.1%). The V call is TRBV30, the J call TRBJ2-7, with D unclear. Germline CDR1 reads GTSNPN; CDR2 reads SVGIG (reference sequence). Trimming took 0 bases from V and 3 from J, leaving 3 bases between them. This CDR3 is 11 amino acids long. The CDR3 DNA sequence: TGTGCCTGGAGTGTAGGCTACGAGCAGTACTTC. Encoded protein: CAWSVGYEQYF.

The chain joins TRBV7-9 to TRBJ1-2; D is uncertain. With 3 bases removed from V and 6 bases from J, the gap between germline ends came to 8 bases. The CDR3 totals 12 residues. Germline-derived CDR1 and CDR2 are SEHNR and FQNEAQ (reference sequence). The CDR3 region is CASSFTGHGYTF. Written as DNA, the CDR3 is TGTGCCAGCAGCTTTACTGGACATGGCTACACCTTC.

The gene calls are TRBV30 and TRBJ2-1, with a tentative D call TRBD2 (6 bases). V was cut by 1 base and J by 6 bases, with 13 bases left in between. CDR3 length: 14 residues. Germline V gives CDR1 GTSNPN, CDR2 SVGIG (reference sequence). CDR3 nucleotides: TGTGCCTGGAGTGAAGGAGGGCCGTTCAATGAGCAGTTCTTC. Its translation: CAWSEGGPFNEQFF.

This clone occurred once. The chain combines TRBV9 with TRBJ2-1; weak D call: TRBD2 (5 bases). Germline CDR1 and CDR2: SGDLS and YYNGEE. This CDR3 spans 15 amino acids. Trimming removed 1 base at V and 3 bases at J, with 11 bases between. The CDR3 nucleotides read TGTGCCAGCAGCGTAAGCGGAGACCGCTACAATGAGCAGTTCTTC. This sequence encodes CASSVSGDRYNEQFF.

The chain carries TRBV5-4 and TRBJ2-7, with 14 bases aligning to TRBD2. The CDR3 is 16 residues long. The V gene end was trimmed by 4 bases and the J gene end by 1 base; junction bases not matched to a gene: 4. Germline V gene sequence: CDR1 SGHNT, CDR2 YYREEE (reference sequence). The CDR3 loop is CASSLGLAGVSYEQYF. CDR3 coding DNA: TGTGCCAGCAGCCTGGGACTAGCGGGAGTATCCTACGAGCAGTACTTC.

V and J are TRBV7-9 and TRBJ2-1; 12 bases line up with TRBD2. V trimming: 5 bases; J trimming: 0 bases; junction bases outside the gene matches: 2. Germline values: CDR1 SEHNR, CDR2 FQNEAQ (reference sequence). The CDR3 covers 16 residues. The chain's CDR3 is CASSGLAGSSYNEQFF. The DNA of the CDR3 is TGTGCCAGCAGCGGACTAGCGGGAAGCTCCTACAATGAGCAGTTCTTC.

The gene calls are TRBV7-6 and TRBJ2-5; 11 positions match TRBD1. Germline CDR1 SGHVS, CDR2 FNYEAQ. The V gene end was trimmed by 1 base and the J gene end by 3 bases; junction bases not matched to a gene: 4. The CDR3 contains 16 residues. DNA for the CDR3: TGTGCCAGCAGCTTAGAGGGACAGGGGGTGGAAGAGACCCAGTACTTC. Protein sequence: CASSLEGQGVEETQYF.

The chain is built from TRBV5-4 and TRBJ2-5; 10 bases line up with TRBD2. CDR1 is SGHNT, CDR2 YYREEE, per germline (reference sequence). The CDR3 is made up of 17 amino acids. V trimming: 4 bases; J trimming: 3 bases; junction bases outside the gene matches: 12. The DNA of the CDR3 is TGTGCCAGCAGCGCCGGGTTGGAGCTAGCGGGAGAAGAGACCCAGTACTTC. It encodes CASSAGLELAGEETQYF. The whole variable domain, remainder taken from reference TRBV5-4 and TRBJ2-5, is ETGVTQSPTHLIKTRGQQVTLRCSSQSGHNTVSWYQQALGQGPQFIFQYYREEENGRGNFPPRFSGLQFPNYSSELNVNALELDDSALYLCASSAGLELAGEETQYFGPGTRLLVL.

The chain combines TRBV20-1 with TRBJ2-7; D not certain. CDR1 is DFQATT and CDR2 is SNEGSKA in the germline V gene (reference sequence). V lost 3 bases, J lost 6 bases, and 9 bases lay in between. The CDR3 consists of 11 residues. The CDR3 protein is CSASEGFEQYF. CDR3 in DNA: TGCAGTGCTAGCGAAGGATTCGAGCAGTACTTC.

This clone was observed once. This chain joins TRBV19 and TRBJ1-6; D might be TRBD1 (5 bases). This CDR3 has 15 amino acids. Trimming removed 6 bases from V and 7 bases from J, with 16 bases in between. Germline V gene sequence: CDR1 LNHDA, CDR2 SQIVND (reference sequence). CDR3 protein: CASSTWGRRNSPLHF. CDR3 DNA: TGTGCCAGTAGCACCTGGGGCCGCCGGAATTCACCCCTCCACTTT.

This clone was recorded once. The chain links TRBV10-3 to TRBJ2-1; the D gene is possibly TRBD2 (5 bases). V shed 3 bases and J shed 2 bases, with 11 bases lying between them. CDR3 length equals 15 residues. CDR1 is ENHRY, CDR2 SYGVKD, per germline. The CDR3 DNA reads TGTGCCATCAGTGACTCGAGGGTCCCCTACAATGAGCAGTTCTTC. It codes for CAISDSRVPYNEQFF.